The next 4 T cell receptor beta chains were all read from a single sample in a study of cytomegalovirus exposure and HLA in healthy donors. This table comes from immunoSEQ multiplex PCR, and its TCRdb copy is limited to in-frame clones, with some not included. Of 200,000 or so clones in the sample, more than 75% were seen once. The sequenced material came from PBMCs. The receptors stem from a man younger than 30 in good health and CMV-seropositive.

This sequence joins TRBV6-5 and TRBJ2-1; no reliable D call. Germline V lookup: CDR1 MNHEY, CDR2 SVGAGI. The CDR3 spans 14 residues. V was clipped by 0 bases and J by 8 bases, with 11 bases between them. CDR3 loop: CASSYSVSIHEQFF. The CDR3, as DNA: TGTGCCAGCAGTTACTCGGTTAGCATCCATGAGCAGTTCTTC.

The J gene is TRBJ2-1, the V gene TRBV2; D might be TRBD2 (5 bases). V dropped 8 bases and J dropped 3 bases, with 14 bases sitting between them. The CDR3 extends over 14 amino acids. From germline, CDR1 is SNHLY and CDR2 FYNNEI. In nucleotides, the CDR3 is TGTGCCAGCGATCCCTCTAGCAACTACAATGAGCAGTTCTTC. Translated: CASDPSSNYNEQFF.

This clone was observed a few times. J is TRBJ2-2 and V is TRBV5-4, with unresolved D. The V end was cut by 4 bases, the J end by 3 bases, with 4 bases between. This CDR3 is 12 amino acids long. Germline CDR1 reads SGHNT; CDR2 reads YYREEE (reference sequence). CDR3 residues: CASSRYTGELFF. DNA of the CDR3: TGTGCCAGCAGCCGGTACACCGGGGAGCTGTTTTTT.

The chain couples TRBV4-3 to TRBJ2-1; 9 nucleotides align to TRBD2. The CDR3 sequence is 15 residues long. The germline gives CDR1 LGHNA, CDR2 YSLEER. The trim removed 4 bases at V and 3 bases at J, leaving 4 bases unmatched. Written as DNA, the CDR3 is TGCGCCAGCAGCCTGGCAGCGGGAGGCTACAATGAGCAGTTCTTC. Protein sequence: CASSLAAGGYNEQFF.